Reported below is one T cell receptor (beta chain). Trimming pared 8 bases from V and 8 bases from J, leaving 19 bases between. Per germline, CDR1 SGHTA and CDR2 FQGTGA. The CDR3 extends over 13 amino acids. The data are from a study of blood T cell repertoires in COVID-19. In the study overall: COVID-19 samples, acute and convalescent, were from the United States, Italy and Spain.

In the original processing: How many nucleated cells were present was estimated from reference gene primer amplification. Some clones are missing from TCRdb's copy, which holds only in-frame ones; the method was immunoSEQ multiplex PCR. That table is the source of V, J and clone size, and D and trimming were worked out from the DNA. The sample yields around 200,000 clones, 75% to 90% seen once. The chain uses TRBV7-3 and TRBJ2-7, with D maybe TRBD2 (6 bases). Sequenced: peripheral blood. The sequence was collected from a human donor in a cohort sampled during active COVID-19. CDR3 in DNA: TGTGCCAGCTCCCGGGGACTCACGGGGAAGCAGTACTTC. This codes for CASSRGLTGKQYF.